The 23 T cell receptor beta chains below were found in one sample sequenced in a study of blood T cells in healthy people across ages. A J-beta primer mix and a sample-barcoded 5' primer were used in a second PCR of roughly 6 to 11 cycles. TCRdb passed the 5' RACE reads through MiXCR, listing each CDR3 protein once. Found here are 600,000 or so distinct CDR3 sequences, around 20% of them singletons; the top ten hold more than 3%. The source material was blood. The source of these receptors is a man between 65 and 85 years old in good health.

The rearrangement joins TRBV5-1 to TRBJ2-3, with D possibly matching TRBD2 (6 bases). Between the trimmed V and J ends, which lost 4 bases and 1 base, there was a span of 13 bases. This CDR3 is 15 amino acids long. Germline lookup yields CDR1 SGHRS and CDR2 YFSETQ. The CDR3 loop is CASSLRTTGTDTQYF. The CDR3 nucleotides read TGCGCCAGCAGCCTACGGACTACGGGCACAGATACGCAGTATTTT.

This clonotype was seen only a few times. DNA of the CDR3: TGTGCCGCTCATGGAGGCACCGGGGAGCTGTTTTTT. It codes for CAAHGGTGELFF. This chain links TRBV10-3 with TRBJ2-2, with D perhaps matching TRBD2 (5 bases). Germline CDR1 and CDR2: ENHRY and SYGVKD. CDR3 length: 12 residues. Trimming took off 11 bases at V and 4 bases at J, with 11 bases between the two ends.

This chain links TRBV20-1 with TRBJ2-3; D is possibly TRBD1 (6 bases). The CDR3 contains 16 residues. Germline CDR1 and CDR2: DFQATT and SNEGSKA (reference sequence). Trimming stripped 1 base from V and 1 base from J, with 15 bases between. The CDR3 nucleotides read TGCAGTGCTAGAGTCCCAGGGGCAATAGGCACAGATACGCAGTATTTT. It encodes CSARVPGAIGTDTQYF.

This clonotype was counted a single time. The CDR3 reads CASSVSPGPPYEQYF. The CDR3 coding sequence is TGTGCCAGCAGCGTATCTCCGGGACCGCCCTACGAGCAGTACTTC. J is TRBJ2-7 and V is TRBV13, with D perhaps assigned TRBD1 or TRBD2 (5 bases each). CDR3 size: 15 residues. The germline V gene has CDR1 PRHDT and CDR2 FYEKMQ (reference sequence). V lost 5 bases and J lost 2, with 16 bases in between.

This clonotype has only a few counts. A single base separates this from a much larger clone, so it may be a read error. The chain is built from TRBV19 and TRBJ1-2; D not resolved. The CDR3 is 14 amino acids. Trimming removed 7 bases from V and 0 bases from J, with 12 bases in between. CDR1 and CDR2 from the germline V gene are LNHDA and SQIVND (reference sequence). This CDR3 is CASTQEGANYGYTF. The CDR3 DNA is TGTGCCAGTACCCAGGAGGGAGCTAACTATGGCTACACCTTC.

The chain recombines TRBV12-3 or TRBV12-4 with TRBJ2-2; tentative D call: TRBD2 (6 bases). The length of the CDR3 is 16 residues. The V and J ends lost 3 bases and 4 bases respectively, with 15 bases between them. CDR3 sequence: CASSLAGTVGTGELFF. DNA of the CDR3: TGTGCCAGCAGTTTGGCGGGGACCGTTGGCACCGGGGAGCTGTTTTTT.

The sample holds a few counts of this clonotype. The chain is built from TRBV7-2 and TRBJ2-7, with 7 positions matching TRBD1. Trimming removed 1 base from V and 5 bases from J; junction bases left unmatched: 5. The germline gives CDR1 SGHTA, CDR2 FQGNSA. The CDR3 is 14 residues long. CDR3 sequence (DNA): TGTGCCAGCAGCTTAGGGACAGGACGCGACGAGCAGTACTTC. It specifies CASSLGTGRDEQYF.

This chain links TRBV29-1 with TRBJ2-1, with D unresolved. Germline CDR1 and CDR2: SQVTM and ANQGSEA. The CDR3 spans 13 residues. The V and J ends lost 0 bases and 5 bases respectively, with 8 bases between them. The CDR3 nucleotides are TGCAGCGTTGAAGATTCACTTAACAATGAGCAGTTCTTC. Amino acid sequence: CSVEDSLNNEQFF.

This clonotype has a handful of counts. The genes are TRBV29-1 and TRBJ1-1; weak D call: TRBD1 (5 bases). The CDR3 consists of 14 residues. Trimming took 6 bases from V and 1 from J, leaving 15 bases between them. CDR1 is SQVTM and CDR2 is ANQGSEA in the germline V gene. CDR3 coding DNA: TGCAGCGTGAAAACGGGACCCAGGAACACTGAAGCTTTCTTT. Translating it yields CSVKTGPRNTEAFF.

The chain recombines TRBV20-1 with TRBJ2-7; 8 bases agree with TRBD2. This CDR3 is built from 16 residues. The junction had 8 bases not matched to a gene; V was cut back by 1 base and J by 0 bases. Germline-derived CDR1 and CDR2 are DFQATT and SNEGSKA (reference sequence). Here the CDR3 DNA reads TGCAGTGCTAGAGTCCTAGCGGGTAAAAGCTCCTACGAGCAGTACTTC. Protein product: CSARVLAGKSSYEQYF.

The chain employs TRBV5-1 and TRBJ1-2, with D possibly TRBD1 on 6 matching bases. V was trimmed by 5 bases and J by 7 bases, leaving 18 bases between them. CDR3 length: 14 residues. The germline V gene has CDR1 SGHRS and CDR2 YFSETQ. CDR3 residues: CASSRDNVDLGYTF. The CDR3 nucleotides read TGCGCCAGCAGTCGGGACAACGTCGATCTTGGCTACACCTTC.

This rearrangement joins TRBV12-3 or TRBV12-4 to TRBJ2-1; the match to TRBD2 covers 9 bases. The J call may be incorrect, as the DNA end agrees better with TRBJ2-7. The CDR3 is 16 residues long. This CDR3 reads CASSLNVAGGPYEQYF. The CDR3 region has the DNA TGTGCCAGCAGTTTAAATGTGGCGGGAGGGCCTTACGAGCAGTACTTC.

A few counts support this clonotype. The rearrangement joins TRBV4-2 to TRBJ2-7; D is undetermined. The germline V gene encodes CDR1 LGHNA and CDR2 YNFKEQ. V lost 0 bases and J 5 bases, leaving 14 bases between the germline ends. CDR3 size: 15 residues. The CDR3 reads CASSQDLTDRDEQYF. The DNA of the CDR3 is TGTGCCAGCAGCCAAGATCTGACTGACCGGGACGAGCAGTACTTC.

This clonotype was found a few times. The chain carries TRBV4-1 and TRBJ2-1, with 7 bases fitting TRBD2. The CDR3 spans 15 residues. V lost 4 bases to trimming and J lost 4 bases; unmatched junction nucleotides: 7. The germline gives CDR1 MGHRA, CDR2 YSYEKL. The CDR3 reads CASSPPASGYNEQFF. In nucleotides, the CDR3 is TGCGCCAGCAGCCCGCCGGCTAGCGGATACAATGAGCAGTTCTTC.

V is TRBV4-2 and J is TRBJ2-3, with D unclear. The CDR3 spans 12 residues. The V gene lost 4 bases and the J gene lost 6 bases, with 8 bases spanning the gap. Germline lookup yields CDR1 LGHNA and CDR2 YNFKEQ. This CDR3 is CASSPDKDTQYF. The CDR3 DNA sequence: TGTGCCAGCAGCCCCGATAAGGATACGCAGTATTTT.

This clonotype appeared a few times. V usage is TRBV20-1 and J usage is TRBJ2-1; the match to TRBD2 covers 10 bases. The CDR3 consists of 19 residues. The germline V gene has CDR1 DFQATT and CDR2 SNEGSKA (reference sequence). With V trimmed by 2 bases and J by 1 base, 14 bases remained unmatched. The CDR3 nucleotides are TGCAGTGCTAGAACGCCGGGGCTAGCGGGAGTCCGATCCTACAATGAGCAGTTCTTC. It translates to CSARTPGLAGVRSYNEQFF.

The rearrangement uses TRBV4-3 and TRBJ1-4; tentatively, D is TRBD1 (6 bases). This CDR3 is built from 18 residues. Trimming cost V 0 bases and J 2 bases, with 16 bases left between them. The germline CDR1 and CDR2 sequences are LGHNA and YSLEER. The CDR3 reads CASSQDRPGAVTNEKLFF. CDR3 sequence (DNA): TGCGCCAGCAGCCAAGATCGGCCGGGGGCTGTTACTAATGAAAAACTGTTTTTT.

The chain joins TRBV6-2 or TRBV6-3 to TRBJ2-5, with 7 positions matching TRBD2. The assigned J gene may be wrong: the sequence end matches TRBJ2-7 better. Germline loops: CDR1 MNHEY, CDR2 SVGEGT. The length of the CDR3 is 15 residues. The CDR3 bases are TGTGCCAGCAGTTACGCTGCGGGAGAGGTATACGAGCAGTACTTC. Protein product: CASSYAAGEVYEQYF.

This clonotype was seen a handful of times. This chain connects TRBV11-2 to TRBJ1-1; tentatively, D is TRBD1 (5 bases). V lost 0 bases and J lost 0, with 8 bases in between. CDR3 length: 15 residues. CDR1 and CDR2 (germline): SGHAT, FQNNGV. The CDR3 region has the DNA TGTGCCAGCAGCTTAGACAGGGCCCTGAACACTGAAGCTTTCTTT. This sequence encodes CASSLDRALNTEAFF.

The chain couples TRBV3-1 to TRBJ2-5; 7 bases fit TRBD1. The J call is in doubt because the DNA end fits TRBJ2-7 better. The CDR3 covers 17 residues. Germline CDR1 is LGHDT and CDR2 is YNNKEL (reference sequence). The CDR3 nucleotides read TGTGCCAGCAGCCTCATGGGACAGCCGCACCCCGCCCGCGAGCAGTACTTC. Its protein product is CASSLMGQPHPAREQYF.

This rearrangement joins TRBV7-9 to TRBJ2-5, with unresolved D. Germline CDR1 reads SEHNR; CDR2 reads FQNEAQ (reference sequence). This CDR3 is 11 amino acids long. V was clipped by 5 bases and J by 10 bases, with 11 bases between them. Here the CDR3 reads CASSLIEDQYF. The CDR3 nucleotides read TGTGCCAGCAGCCTAATAGAAGACCAGTACTTC.

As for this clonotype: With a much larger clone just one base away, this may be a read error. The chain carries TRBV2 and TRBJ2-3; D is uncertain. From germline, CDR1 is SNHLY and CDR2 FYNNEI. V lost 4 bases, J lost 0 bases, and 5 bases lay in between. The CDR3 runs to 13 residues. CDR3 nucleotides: TGTGCCAGCAGTGTGCTAAGCACAGATACGCAGTATTTT. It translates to CASSVLSTDTQYF.

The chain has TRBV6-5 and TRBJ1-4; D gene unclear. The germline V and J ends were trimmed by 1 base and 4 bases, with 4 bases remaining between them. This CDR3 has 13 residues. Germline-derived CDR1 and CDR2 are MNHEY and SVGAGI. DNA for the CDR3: TGTGCCAGCAGTTACTTTGGTAATGAAAAACTGTTTTTT. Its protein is CASSYFGNEKLFF.